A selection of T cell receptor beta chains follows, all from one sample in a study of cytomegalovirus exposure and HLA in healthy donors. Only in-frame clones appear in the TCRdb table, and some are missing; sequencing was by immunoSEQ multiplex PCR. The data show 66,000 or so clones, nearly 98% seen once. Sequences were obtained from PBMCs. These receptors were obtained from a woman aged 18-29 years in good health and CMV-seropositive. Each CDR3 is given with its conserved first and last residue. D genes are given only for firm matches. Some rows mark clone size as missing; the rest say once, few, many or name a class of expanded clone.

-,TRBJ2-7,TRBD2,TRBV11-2,TGTGCCAGCAGCTTAGGGACTAGCGTCTACGAGCAGTACTTC,CASSLGTSVYEQYF
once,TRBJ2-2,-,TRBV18,TGTGCCAGCTCACCACAGGGGCCCGCCGCCGGGGAGCTGTTTTTT,CASSPQGPAAGELFF
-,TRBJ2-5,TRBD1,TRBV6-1,TGTGCCAGCAGTGACGGACAGGGAATGGCAGAGACCCAGTACTTC,CASSDGQGMAETQYF
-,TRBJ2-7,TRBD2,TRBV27,TGTGCCACTAGAGGCAGCGGGATTCACGAGCAGTACTTC,CATRGSGIHEQYF
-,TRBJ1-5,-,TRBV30,TGTGCCGGTAACAGGGACAATCAGCCCCAGCATTTT,CAGNRDNQPQHF
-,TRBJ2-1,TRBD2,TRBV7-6,TGTGCCAGCAGCTCCGGACTAGCGGGAGTCCGGGAGCAGTTCTTC,CASSSGLAGVREQFF
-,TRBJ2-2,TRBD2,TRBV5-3,TGTGCCAGAAGCACCCTAGCGGGAGATAGGTCCGGGGAGCTGTTTTTT,CARSTLAGDRSGELFF
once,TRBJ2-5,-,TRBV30,TGTGCCTCTAGGGGGGGGTTGGAGACCCAGTACTTC,CASRGGLETQYF
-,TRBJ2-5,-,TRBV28,TGTGCCAGCAGAAACGCAGGGTATGGGGTGACCCAGTACTTC,CASRNAGYGVTQYF
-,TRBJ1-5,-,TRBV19,TGTGCCAGTAGTATAGTTGCGGGTCAGCCCCAGCATTTT,CASSIVAGQPQHF
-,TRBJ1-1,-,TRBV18,TGTGCCAGCTCACCTAGCATGCCTGAAGCTTTCTTT,CASSPSMPEAFF
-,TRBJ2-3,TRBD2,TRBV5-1,TGCGCCACCGCAGCGGGAGGGCCGTCAGATACGCAGTATTTT,CATAAGGPSDTQYF
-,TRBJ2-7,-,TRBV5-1,TGCGCCAGCAGCCACCGGGGCCAGGGGCACGAGCAGTACTTC,CASSHRGQGHEQYF
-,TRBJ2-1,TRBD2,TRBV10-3,TGTGCCATCAGTGAGACCCAAGCGGGATCCTACAATGAGCAGTTCTTC,CAISETQAGSYNEQFF
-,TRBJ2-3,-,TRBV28,TGTGCCAGCACCTTGTTGCGGGGAGACCGTCAGACAGATACGCAGTATTTT,CASTLLRGDRQTDTQYF
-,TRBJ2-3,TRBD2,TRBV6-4,TGTGCCAGCAGTGACGGGAGGGACACAGATACGCAGTATTTT,CASSDGRDTDTQYF
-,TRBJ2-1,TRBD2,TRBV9,TGTGCCAGCAGCGGAGAGCGGGAAGGGTACAATGAGCAGTTCTTC,CASSGEREGYNEQFF
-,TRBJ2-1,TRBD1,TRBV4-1,TGCGCCAGCAGCCCGGGACAGGGAAGCTACAATGAGCAGTTCTTC,CASSPGQGSYNEQFF
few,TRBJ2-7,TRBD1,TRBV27,TGTGCCAGCAGCCGGGACAGCAGCTACGAGCAGTACTTC,CASSRDSSYEQYF
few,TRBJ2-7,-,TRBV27,TGTGCCAGTTCGGGGCAGGGGCGCTACGAGCAGTACTTC,CASSGQGRYEQYF
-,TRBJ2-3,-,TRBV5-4,TGTGCCAGCAGCCTACGCACAGATACGCAGTATTTT,CASSLRTDTQYF
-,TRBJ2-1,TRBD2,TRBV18,TGTGCCAGCTCACCAAACGGACTAGCGGATGAGCAGTTCTTC,CASSPNGLADEQFF
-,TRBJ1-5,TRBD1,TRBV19,TGTGCCAGTAGTTTCGGGGACAGGGCGCAACAGCCCCAGCATTTT,CASSFGDRAQQPQHF
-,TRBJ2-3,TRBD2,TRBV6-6,TGTGCCAGCAGTTACAGGTCTAGCGGGGGCACAGATACGCAGTATTTT,CASSYRSSGGTDTQYF
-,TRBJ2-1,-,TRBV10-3,TGTGCCATCAGTGAGTCTTCAAGAGGGCGTAGTGAGCAGTTCTTC,CAISESSRGRSEQFF
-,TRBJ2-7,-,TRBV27,TGTGCCAGCAGTTCAACTTCAAGCTCCTACGAGCAGTACTTC,CASSSTSSSYEQYF
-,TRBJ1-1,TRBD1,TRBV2,TGTGCCAGCAGTGAAGCCGGACAGGGTAACACTGAAGCTTTCTTT,CASSEAGQGNTEAFF
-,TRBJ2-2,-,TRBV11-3,TGTGCCAGCAGCCCACGGACAGCGAACACCGGGGAGCTGTTTTTT,CASSPRTANTGELFF
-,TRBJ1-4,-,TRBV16,TGTGCCAGCATCCCCGGACAACGGGCTGAAAAACTGTTTTTT,CASIPGQRAEKLFF
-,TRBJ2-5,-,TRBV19,TGTGCCAGTAGTCCCCAGGACGGGAAAGAGACCCAGTACTTC,CASSPQDGKETQYF
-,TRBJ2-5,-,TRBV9,TGTGCCAGCAGCGTAGGGGAGAGGGCCCAAGAGACCCAGTACTTC,CASSVGERAQETQYF
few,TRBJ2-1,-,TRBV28,TGTGCCAGCAGCGGGGACTCCGTCTCCTACAATGAGCAGTTCTTC,CASSGDSVSYNEQFF
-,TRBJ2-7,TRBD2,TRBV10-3,TGTGCCATCAGTGAGTCTAGCGGGGTCTCAAACTACGAGCAGTACTTC,CAISESSGVSNYEQYF
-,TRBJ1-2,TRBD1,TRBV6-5,TGTGCCAGCAGTTACGGCAACAGGGGTTTGGGCTATGGCTACACCTTC,CASSYGNRGLGYGYTF
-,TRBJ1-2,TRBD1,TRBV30,TGTGCCTGGAGCCAACGGCGGGACAGGCTCTATGGCTACACCTTC,CAWSQRRDRLYGYTF
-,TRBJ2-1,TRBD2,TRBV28,TGTGCCAGCAGTTTCGGATCCCTGGGGACTAGCCAGTTCTTC,CASSFGSLGTSQFF
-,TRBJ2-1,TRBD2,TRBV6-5,TGTGCCAGCAGCCGGACCTTGACTAGCGGTAATGAGCAGTTCTTC,CASSRTLTSGNEQFF
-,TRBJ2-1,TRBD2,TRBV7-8,TGTGCCAGCAGCCCTGCGGGGGAGCGCCTCTCCAATGAGCAGTTCTTC,CASSPAGERLSNEQFF
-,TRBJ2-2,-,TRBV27,TGTGCCAGCAGCCCCCTCGGGACCGGGGAGCTGTTTTTT,CASSPLGTGELFF
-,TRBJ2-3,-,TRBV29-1,TGCAGCGTTGAAGACTTGGGCGAGAGCACAGATACGCAGTATTTT,CSVEDLGESTDTQYF
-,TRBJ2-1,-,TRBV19,TGTGCCAGTAGATACCTAAGTGAGCAGTTCTTC,CASRYLSEQFF
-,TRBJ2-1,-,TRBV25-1,TGTGCCAGCAGTCCCCGTACTCGCACCTCCTACAATGAGCAGTTCTTC,CASSPRTRTSYNEQFF
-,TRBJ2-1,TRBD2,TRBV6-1,TGTGCCAGCAGTTGGACTAGCGGGAGCAATGAGCAGTTCTTC,CASSWTSGSNEQFF
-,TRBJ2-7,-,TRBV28,TGTGCCAGCAGTTATGGCAGGTCCACCTACGAGCAGTACTTC,CASSYGRSTYEQYF
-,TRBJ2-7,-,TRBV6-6,TGTGCCAGCAGTTGGGCGGGGGAGCAGTACTTC,CASSWAGEQYF
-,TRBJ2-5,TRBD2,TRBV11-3,TGTGCCAGCAGCCATGGCAGCGGGGGGTACCAAGAGACCCAGTACTTC,CASSHGSGGYQETQYF
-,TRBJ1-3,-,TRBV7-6,TGTGCCAGCAGCTCGGGGACACGGGGAAGAAACACCATATATTTT,CASSSGTRGRNTIYF
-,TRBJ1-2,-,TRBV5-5,TGTGCCAGCAGCTTGAGGGCGGGGAACTATGGCTACACCTTC,CASSLRAGNYGYTF
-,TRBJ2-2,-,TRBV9,TGTGCCAGCAGCTATACAAACACCGGGGAGCTGTTTTTT,CASSYTNTGELFF
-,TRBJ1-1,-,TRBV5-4,TGTGCCAGCAGCTTAATGGACACCCCGAACACTGAAGCTTTCTTT,CASSLMDTPNTEAFF
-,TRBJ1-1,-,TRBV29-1,TGCAGCGTTGTTGTGGTAGGGGCAGGCACTGAAGCTTTCTTT,CSVVVVGAGTEAFF
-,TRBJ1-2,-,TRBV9,TGTGCCAGCAGGGACAGTCGTGGCTACACCTTC,CASRDSRGYTF
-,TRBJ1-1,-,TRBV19,TGTGCCAGCCATAGGCGCGGTAACACTGAAGCTTTCTTT,CASHRRGNTEAFF
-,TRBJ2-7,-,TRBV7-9,TGTGCCAGCAGCCAGACCTCGGCTAGCGCTGTGTACGAGCAGTACTTC,CASSQTSASAVYEQYF